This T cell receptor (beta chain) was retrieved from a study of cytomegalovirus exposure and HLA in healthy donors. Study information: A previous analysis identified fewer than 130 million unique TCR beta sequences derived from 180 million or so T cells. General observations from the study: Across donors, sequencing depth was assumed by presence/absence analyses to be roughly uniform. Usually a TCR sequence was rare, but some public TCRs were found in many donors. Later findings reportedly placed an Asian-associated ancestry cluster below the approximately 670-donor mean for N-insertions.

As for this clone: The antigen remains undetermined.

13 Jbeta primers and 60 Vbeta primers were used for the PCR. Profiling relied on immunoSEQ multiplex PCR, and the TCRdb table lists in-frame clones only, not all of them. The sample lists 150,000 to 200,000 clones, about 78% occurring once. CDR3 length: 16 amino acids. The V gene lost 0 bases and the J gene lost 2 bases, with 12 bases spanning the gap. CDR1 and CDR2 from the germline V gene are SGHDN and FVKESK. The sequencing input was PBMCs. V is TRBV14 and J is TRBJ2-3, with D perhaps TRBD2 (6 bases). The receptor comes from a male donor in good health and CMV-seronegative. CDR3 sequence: CASSQDLAGTTDTQYF. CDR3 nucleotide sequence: TGTGCCAGCAGCCAAGATCTGGCGGGGACCACAGATACGCAGTATTTT.